The 8 T cell receptor beta chains below come from one sample, sequenced in a study of OX40 agonist ivuxolimab in advanced cancers. Profiled with immunoSEQ multiplex PCR; TCRdb holds only in-frame clones, not every one. The table records almost 20,000 clones, 83% of them present only once. The sample in question was CD4+ or CD8+ T cells sorted from blood, obtained in a trial of the OX40 agonist ivuxolimab. The receptors come from an adult with an advanced solid tumor such as melanoma, head and neck, liver or kidney cancer.

This sequence joins TRBV6-5 and TRBJ1-5; D is unclear. This CDR3 region has 14 residues. V was pared by 6 bases and J by 3 bases, with 12 bases between. From germline, CDR1 is MNHEY and CDR2 SVGAGI. The CDR3 loop reads CASSADRHNQPQHF. For the CDR3, the DNA is TGTGCCAGCAGCGCAGACCGACACAATCAGCCCCAGCATTTT.

Sample share makes this clone medium-sized. This chain uses TRBV6-5 with TRBJ2-7; D ambiguous. V shed 0 bases and J shed 4 bases, with 10 bases lying between them. The CDR3 has 14 residues. Germline V gene data show CDR1 as MNHEY and CDR2 as SVGAGI. This CDR3 reads CASSYSTPLYEQYF. The CDR3 nucleotides are TGTGCCAGCAGTTACTCGACCCCATTATACGAGCAGTACTTC.

In its sample, this clone is large. The chain couples TRBV6-1 to TRBJ2-1; D ambiguous. In germline, CDR1 is MNHNS, CDR2 SASEGT. V was clipped by 5 bases and J by 8 bases, with 7 bases between them. CDR3 length equals 11 residues. CDR3 nucleotide sequence: TGTGCCAGCAGTCAGACGCATGAGCAGTTCTTC. Amino acids: CASSQTHEQFF.

CDR3 residues: CASSQNPGGYGYTF. As DNA, the CDR3 is TGTGCCAGCAGCCAAAACCCAGGGGGCTATGGCTACACCTTC. The chain carries TRBV9 and TRBJ1-2; 7 nucleotides align to TRBD1. The germline V gene has CDR1 SGDLS and CDR2 YYNGEE. This CDR3 spans 14 amino acids. The junction had 7 bases not matched to a gene; V was cut back by 4 bases and J by 4 bases.

This clone was counted only a few times. The chain uses TRBV27 and TRBJ2-3, with 7 positions matching TRBD2. This CDR3 is 15 amino acids long. Looked up from germline, CDR1 is MNHEY and CDR2 is SMNVEV (reference sequence). With V trimmed by 0 bases and J by 0 bases, 0 bases remained unmatched. The CDR3 nucleotides read TGTGCCAGCAGTTTATCAGCGGGGAGCACAGATACGCAGTATTTT. Amino acids: CASSLSAGSTDTQYF.

The V gene is TRBV19, the J gene TRBJ2-7; D is perhaps TRBD2 (6 bases). V shed 3 bases and J shed 6 bases, with 12 bases lying between them. This CDR3 comprises 13 residues. Germline V lookup: CDR1 LNHDA, CDR2 SQIVND (reference sequence). This CDR3 reads CASSIGGKGEQYF. CDR3 bases: TGTGCCAGTAGTATCGGGGGTAAAGGCGAGCAGTACTTC.

By share, this clone ranks as medium-sized. This rearrangement joins TRBV28 to TRBJ2-7; D remains unclear. The CDR3 contains 13 residues. V lost 5 bases, J lost 2 bases, and 10 bases lay in between. The germline gives CDR1 MDHEN, CDR2 SYDVKM. The CDR3 nucleotides are TGTGCCAGCAGTCCCTTGGATGCCTACGAGCAGTACTTC. This encodes CASSPLDAYEQYF.

Here the CDR3 reads CASSPWTGGATNEKLFF. Written as DNA, the CDR3 is TGTGCCAGCAGCCCTTGGACAGGTGGGGCAACTAATGAAAAACTGTTTTTT. The V and J genes are TRBV7-6 and TRBJ1-4; the match to TRBD1 covers 7 bases. Germline CDR1 reads SGHVS; CDR2 reads FNYEAQ. Trimming removed 5 bases from V and 0 bases from J; junction bases left unmatched: 9. This CDR3 is built from 17 residues.